The rows below give T cell receptor beta chains drawn from one sample of a study of blood T cell repertoires in COVID-19. Generated by immunoSEQ multiplex PCR, the TCRdb table keeps only in-frame clones and is missing some. The top ten clones hold 6.2% of a sample with around 150,000 clones, about 82% of them seen once. The sequencing input was PBMCs or T cells enriched from blood (not recorded which). The receptor source for this set is a woman in her 40s who had recovered from COVID-19. Each CDR3 is given with its conserved first and last residue. A D gene is named only where the DNA matches it firmly. Only some rows state a clone size, as once, few, many or a class for expanded clones.

TRBJ2-7,15,TRBV7-6,TRBD2,NA,TGTGTCAGCAGCATGGGACTAGCGGGGAGCGGGGAGCAGTACTTC,CVSSMGLAGSGEQYF
TRBJ2-5,15,TRBV6-1,TRBD2,few,TGTGCCAGCAGTGAACTAGCGGGGGGGCCGGAGACCCAGTACTTC,CASSELAGGPETQYF
TRBJ1-1,15,TRBV11-1,TRBD1,once,TGTGCCAGCAGCCCTGGACAGGGGGTGAACACTGAAGCTTTCTTT,CASSPGQGVNTEAFF
TRBJ2-1,20,TRBV12-2,NA,NA,TGTGCAAGTCGCTTAGCGTCGGGGCTAGCGGGGGCCCGCTCCTACAATGAGCAGTTCTTC,CASRLASGLAGARSYNEQFF
TRBJ1-5,15,TRBV11-2,TRBD1,NA,TGTGCCAGCAGCTTAGAACGGACAGGGAGCCAGCCCCAGCATTTT,CASSLERTGSQPQHF
TRBJ1-6,16,TRBV7-2,TRBD1,few,TGTGCCAGCAGCGCCCGGCCAGGGGGGTATGATTCACCCCTCCACTTT,CASSARPGGYDSPLHF
TRBJ1-1,12,TRBV4-1,NA,NA,TGCGCCACTACAGGGATGAACACTGAAGCTTTCTTT,CATTGMNTEAFF
TRBJ2-3,14,TRBV27,TRBD2,NA,TGTGCCAGCAGTTTTACGGGGGGAACAGATACGCAGTATTTT,CASSFTGGTDTQYF
TRBJ2-7,14,TRBV27,NA,NA,TGTGCCAGCTCGACGACTAGGGTTTCCTACGAGCAGTACTTC,CASSTTRVSYEQYF
TRBJ2-3,18,TRBV5-1,TRBD2,NA,TGCGCCAGCAGCTTGGCACTAGCGGGAGGGGGATTCACAGATACGCAGTATTTT,CASSLALAGGGFTDTQYF
TRBJ2-5,14,TRBV11-3,NA,NA,TGTGCCAGCAGCTTAGGGACTAACCAAGAGACCCAGTACTTC,CASSLGTNQETQYF
TRBJ2-1,14,TRBV6-5,TRBD1,NA,TGTGCCAGCAATAAAGGACAGGCTATCTATGAGCAGTTCTTC,CASNKGQAIYEQFF